What follows are 8 T cell receptor beta chains derived from one specimen sequenced in a study of shared T cell receptors in the human thymus. Using immunoSEQ multiplex PCR, the repertoire was profiled, and TCRdb retains in-frame clones only, with some absent. The table records roughly 410,000 clones, approximately 95% of them present only once. The specimen was thymocytes. These receptors were collected from a human donor.

This chain uses TRBV5-1 with TRBJ2-1, with D possibly TRBD2 on 6 matching bases. This CDR3 comprises 15 residues. Germline-derived CDR1 and CDR2 are SGHRS and YFSETQ. Trimming took 1 base from V and 6 from J, leaving 14 bases between them. As DNA, the CDR3 is TGCGCCAGCAGCTTGCTTCGGGAGAGATCCAATGAGCAGTTCTTC. This gives the protein CASSLLRERSNEQFF.

The genes are TRBV5-1 and TRBJ1-2; tentative D call: TRBD1 (5 bases). This CDR3 contains 12 residues. CDR1 and CDR2 (germline): SGHRS, YFSETQ. Between the trimmed V and J ends, which lost 6 bases and 8 bases, there was a span of 14 bases. CDR3 residues: CASTGTVGGYTF. The DNA of the CDR3 is TGCGCCAGCACAGGGACGGTCGGGGGCTACACCTTC.

The V gene is TRBV7-3, the J gene TRBJ2-5, with 10 bases identical to TRBD1. V shed 5 bases and J 9 bases; nucleotides not matched to a gene: 15. Germline CDR1 reads SGHTA; CDR2 reads FQGTGA. The CDR3 loop spans 16 amino acids. The CDR3 spells CASSADPGQGSEAQYF. CDR3 sequence (DNA): TGTGCCAGCAGCGCCGACCCGGGACAGGGGAGTGAGGCCCAGTACTTC.

The sample holds one count of this clone. CDR3 in amino acids: CASSHLSGGTDTQYF. For the CDR3, the DNA is TGTGCCAGCAGCCACTTGTCCGGAGGCACAGATACGCAGTATTTT. The chain couples TRBV14 to TRBJ2-3; D is unclear. The CDR3 covers 15 residues. The germline V gene has CDR1 SGHDN and CDR2 FVKESK. Deletions cut 3 bases from V and 1 base from J, with 11 bases between.

This chain connects TRBV14 to TRBJ2-7; TRBD2 agrees at 7 bases. Germline V CDR1 and CDR2: SGHDN, FVKESK. The CDR3 loop spans 16 amino acids. With V trimmed by 5 bases and J by 2 bases, 12 bases remained unmatched. The CDR3 is CASSTTRPAGTYEQYF. The CDR3 nucleotides read TGTGCCAGCAGCACTACTAGGCCAGCGGGGACCTACGAGCAGTACTTC.

J is TRBJ2-1 and V is TRBV13, with D unclear. V was clipped by 2 bases and J by 0 bases, with 11 bases between them. This CDR3 region has 16 residues. Germline V gene sequence: CDR1 PRHDT, CDR2 FYEKMQ (reference sequence). CDR3 protein: CASSLQGRSSYNEQFF. Written as DNA, the CDR3 is TGTGCCAGCAGCTTACAAGGGCGAAGCTCCTACAATGAGCAGTTCTTC.

The chain combines TRBV28 with TRBJ1-4; no clear D gene. In germline, CDR1 is MDHEN, CDR2 SYDVKM. Trimming shortened V by 5 bases and J by 7 bases, and 23 bases separated the two germline ends. The CDR3 is made up of 17 amino acids. The CDR3 region is CASSALYGPPEGEKLFF. In DNA form, the CDR3 reads TGTGCCAGCAGTGCTCTTTACGGCCCACCGGAGGGTGAAAAACTGTTTTTT.

The gene calls are TRBV5-1 and TRBJ2-3; TRBD1 matches 7 bases. This CDR3 has 14 residues. The germline CDR1 and CDR2 sequences are SGHRS and YFSETQ. Trimming cost V 4 bases and J 4 bases; bases outside gene matches: 6. The CDR3 protein is CASSPDRNSDTQYF. CDR3 nucleotide sequence: TGCGCCAGCAGCCCGGACAGGAACTCAGATACGCAGTATTTT.